These 7 T cell receptor beta chains came from one sample sequenced in a study of early T cells in non-severe SARS-CoV-2 infection. MiXCR, applied by TCRdb to the 5' RACE reads, yields one record per CDR3 protein. The table has tens of thousands of distinct CDR3 sequences, 5.4% seen once; the top ten hold about 5%. The sample here was whole blood, taken at baseline. The receptors stem from an adult who was a healthcare worker with PCR-confirmed SARS-CoV-2 infection or an uninfected control (not recorded which).

There are a few counts of this clonotype. The chain joins TRBV19 to TRBJ2-5, with D possibly called TRBD1 or TRBD2 (5 bases each). Per germline, CDR1 LNHDA and CDR2 SQIVND (reference sequence). V lost 6 bases and J 1 base, leaving 18 bases between the germline ends. CDR3 length: 16 amino acids. The chain's CDR3 is CASSAVPGPPQETQYF. The CDR3 DNA reads TGTGCCAGTAGCGCCGTTCCGGGACCGCCCCAAGAGACCCAGTACTTC. Combining the CDR3 with reference TRBV19 and TRBJ2-5 gives the whole variable domain DGGITQSPKYLFRKEGQNVTLSCEQNLNHDAMYWYRQDPGQGLRLIYYSQIVNDFQKGDIAEGYSVSREKKESFPLTVTSAQKNPTAFYLCASSAVPGPPQETQYFGPGTRLLVL.

This clonotype was detected ten times or more. The chain joins TRBV12-2 to TRBJ1-4; TRBD1, the table's D call, was not compared with the DNA. TRBV12-2 is a known pseudogene. This CDR3 comprises 16 residues. The DNA of the CDR3 is TGTGCAAGTCGCTTTGGTTACAGGGGTATTAAAGAAAAACTGTTTTTT. Residues: CASRFGYRGIKEKLFF.

This clonotype turned up a few times. The chain is built from TRBV11-2 and TRBJ2-5; no firm D call. The CDR3 sequence is 13 residues long. Germline V gives CDR1 SGHAT, CDR2 FQNNGV. With 3 bases removed from V and 5 bases from J, the gap between germline ends came to 10 bases. The CDR3 DNA follows: TGTGCCAGCAGCTTCGGTCGATCTGAGACCCAGTACTTC. This encodes CASSFGRSETQYF.

With regard to this clonotype: The junction shows a germline mismatch at one end, possibly a read error. The chain is built from TRBV18 and TRBJ2-6, with a possible D match to TRBD2 (6 bases). The CDR3 is 15 amino acids. Germline V gives CDR1 KGHSH, CDR2 LQKENI. The CDR3 protein is CVSSPRDSGANVLTF. DNA for the CDR3: TGTGTCAGCTCACCGCGGGACTCTGGGGCCAACGTCCTGACTTTC.

This clonotype was observed many times. The rearrangement uses TRBV6-5 and TRBJ1-2, with D hard to call. Germline CDR1 MNHEY, CDR2 SVGAGI. CDR3 length: 10 amino acids. V was pared by 8 bases and J by 8 bases, with 9 bases between. The CDR3 nucleotides read TGTGCCAGCGGGCGGGAAGGCTACACCTTC. Amino acid sequence: CASGREGYTF.

This clonotype was seen many times. This chain joins TRBV19 and TRBJ2-5; D gene uncertain. Germline CDR1 reads LNHDA; CDR2 reads SQIVND (reference sequence). The CDR3 is 16 amino acids. Deletions cut 6 bases from V and 5 bases from J, with 22 bases between. The CDR3 reads CASSQIRVEKGETQYF. The CDR3 bases are TGTGCCAGTAGCCAAATCCGGGTGGAAAAAGGGGAGACCCAGTACTTC.

This clonotype was counted many times. DNA for the CDR3: TGTGCCAGCAGCTCGCGGAAGACCCAGTACTTC. Translated: CASSSRKTQYF. The rearrangement links TRBV11-2 to TRBJ2-5, with D unresolved. V shed 4 bases and J shed 6 bases, with 6 bases lying between them. This CDR3 is 11 amino acids long. Germline lookup yields CDR1 SGHAT and CDR2 FQNNGV. The full variable domain, with the rest looked up from reference TRBV11-2 and TRBJ2-5, is EAGVAQSPRYKIIEKRQSVAFWCNPISGHATLYWYQQILGQGPKLLIQFQNNGVVDDSQLPKDRFSAERLKGVDSTLKIQPAKLEDSAVYLCASSSRKTQYFGPGTRLLVL.